Below, 6 T cell receptor beta chains from the same sample are listed, as sequenced in a study of post-analysis software for immune sequencing data. Study-wide results and limits: Five or six TRBV segments, including TRBV5-6, TRBV5-1 and TRBV20-1, were more frequent in patients than controls.

No antigens are known for them. Built from TCR beta cDNA, the libraries had unique molecular identifiers in them. MiXCR, run by TCRdb on the PCR reads, gives a single entry per CDR3 protein. There are a few hundred thousand distinct CDR3 sequences in the sample; less than 40% occur only once, and around 5.2% lies in the top ten. Sequencing used blood. These receptors were collected from a girl aged 5 to 17 with multiple sclerosis.

The sample holds one count of this clonotype. V gene TRBV7-2 combines with J gene TRBJ2-3; 9 bases match TRBD2. V lost 4 bases to trimming and J lost 2 bases; unmatched junction nucleotides: 4. The germline V gene has CDR1 SGHTA and CDR2 FQGNSA. This CDR3 spans 15 amino acids. The CDR3 here is CASSYLAGNTDTQYF. The CDR3 region has the DNA TGTGCCAGCAGCTATCTAGCGGGGAACACAGATACGCAGTATTTT.

This sequence joins TRBV5-1 and TRBJ2-5, with a tentative D call TRBD2 (6 bases). The germline V gene encodes CDR1 SGHRS and CDR2 YFSETQ. The V end was cut by 7 bases, the J end by 2 bases, with 9 bases between. This CDR3 is built from 12 residues. The CDR3 reads CASHREQETQYF. The CDR3, as DNA: TGCGCCAGCCACCGGGAGCAAGAGACCCAGTACTTC.

This clonotype was seen at least ten times. The chain uses TRBV29-1 and TRBJ2-4; TRBD1 is a possible D gene (5 bases). The V gene's germline CDR1 is SQVTM and CDR2 ANQGSEA. This CDR3 spans 16 amino acids. The ends were cut back, 0 bases at V and 6 bases at J, with 18 bases in the middle. Here the CDR3 DNA reads TGCAGCGTTGAAGATCTTCAGGGTAGGAAGGCAAACATTCAGTACTTC. Its translation: CSVEDLQGRKANIQYF.

This clonotype was counted a few times. A read error is possible here, since a much larger clone lies one base away. The rearrangement uses TRBV4-2 and TRBJ2-1, with a possible D match to TRBD2 (7 bases). V shed 0 bases and J shed 1 base, with 22 bases lying between them. Germline V gene data show CDR1 as LGHNA and CDR2 as YNFKEQ. The CDR3 contains 20 residues. The CDR3 sequence: CASSQEGGASGWTSYNEQFF. CDR3 sequence (DNA): TGTGCCAGCAGCCAAGAAGGGGGGGCTAGCGGATGGACATCCTACAATGAGCAGTTCTTC.

By share, this clonotype counts as medium-sized (0.01 to 0.1%). The chain carries TRBV5-1 and TRBJ2-5; no reliable D call. The CDR3 extends over 11 amino acids. Germline lookup yields CDR1 SGHRS and CDR2 YFSETQ. Deletions cut 0 bases from V and 3 bases from J, with 0 bases between. The CDR3 region is CASSLEETQYF. The CDR3 DNA follows: TGCGCCAGCAGCTTGGAAGAGACCCAGTACTTC.

The chain employs TRBV29-1 and TRBJ2-7; D ambiguous. The germline CDR1 and CDR2 sequences are SQVTM and ANQGSEA. Trimming removed 8 bases at V and 3 bases at J, with 14 bases between. This CDR3 comprises 12 residues. The CDR3: CSIRFTNYEQYF. CDR3 coding DNA: TGCAGCATTAGGTTTACAAACTACGAGCAGTACTTC.